These T cell receptor beta chains were read from a single sample in a study of Tregs in tolerant kidney transplant recipients. The data were produced by immunoSEQ multiplex PCR, yet TCRdb's version contains in-frame clones alone and is incomplete. Here the sample spans around 63,000 clones, 70% to 90% being singletons. The sample consisted of Tregs from blood, taken before the transplant. These receptors were obtained from a human donor who received a combined kidney and bone marrow transplant. Both conserved end residues are part of each CDR3. Each record gives: CDR3 DNA, CDR3 protein, clone size, V gene, J gene, D gene. The D gene is left open where the match is weak. Clone size appears in some rows only: once, few, many, or a class for an expanded clone.

TGTGCCAGCAGTGAAGATGAGCGGGCTTCCTACAATGAGCAGTTCTTC	CASSEDERASYNEQFF	few	TRBV6-9	TRBJ2-1	NA
TGCGCCAGCAGCCAAGGGAGCTTCCGGGCCCGCTCTGGAAACACCATATATTTT	CASSQGSFRARSGNTIYF	few	TRBV4-3	TRBJ1-3	NA
TGTGCCAGCAGCCTCCGGACGGCGAGCTCTGGAAACACCATATATTTT	CASSLRTASSGNTIYF	medium-sized	TRBV7-9	TRBJ1-3	NA
TGTGCCAGCAGTCAGACTAGCGGGGGCTCCTACGAGCAGTACTTC	CASSQTSGGSYEQYF	NA	TRBV6-6	TRBJ2-7	TRBD2
TGTGCCAGCAGTTTGACAGGGGCCCGCTACTACGAGCAGTACTTC	CASSLTGARYYEQYF	NA	TRBV6-5	TRBJ2-7	TRBD1
TGTGCCAGCTCACCGGTCCCGACAGACAACTATGGCTACACCTTC	CASSPVPTDNYGYTF	NA	TRBV18	TRBJ1-2	NA
TGTGCCAGCAGCTTAGAAGGTAGCGGGGGTTACAATGAGCAGTTCTTC	CASSLEGSGGYNEQFF	NA	TRBV7-2	TRBJ2-1	TRBD2
TGTGCCAGCAGCCCGCGGACGGGTAATGAAGCTTTCTTT	CASSPRTGNEAFF	NA	TRBV7-9	TRBJ1-1	NA
TGTGCCAGCTCACCAAGGACAGGGGGGAACACTGAAGCTTTCTTT	CASSPRTGGNTEAFF	NA	TRBV18	TRBJ1-1	TRBD1
TGTGCCACCAGCCCACTATCGGGCGGGGACTACAATGAGCAGTTCTTC	CATSPLSGGDYNEQFF	NA	TRBV15	TRBJ2-1	NA
TGTGCCAGCGTACCTCCTCCGTCCCTCGCAGATACGCAGTATTTT	CASVPPPSLADTQYF	NA	TRBV6-4	TRBJ2-3	NA
TGCGCCAGCAGCCAGATCAGGGTAGGCAATCAGCCCCAGCATTTT	CASSQIRVGNQPQHF	NA	TRBV4-1	TRBJ1-5	NA
TGCAGCGTGCTTAGCGTTGCCGAGCAGTACTTC	CSVLSVAEQYF	NA	TRBV29-1	TRBJ2-7	NA
TGTGCCAGCAGCCCGCCGGGACAGGGAACCTACGAGCAGTACTTC	CASSPPGQGTYEQYF	NA	TRBV11-2	TRBJ2-7	TRBD1
TGCGCCAGCAGCCCCGGGACAGGGAATGAAAAACTGTTTTTT	CASSPGTGNEKLFF	NA	TRBV5-1	TRBJ1-4	TRBD1
TGTGCCAGCAGCCCCGAGGGAATAGGGAGACGGACTTCACCCCTCCACTTT	CASSPEGIGRRTSPLHF	NA	TRBV7-2	TRBJ1-6	NA
TGTGCCAGCAGCTACGATAGTGCCCTTCCCTACAATGAGCAGTTCTTC	CASSYDSALPYNEQFF	NA	TRBV5-6	TRBJ2-1	NA
TGTGCCAGCAGCTTAGCGGTTCGAGTGAAGGCCGGGGAGCTGTTTTTT	CASSLAVRVKAGELFF	NA	TRBV7-9	TRBJ2-2	NA
TGTGCCAGCAGTCTTGGGACTAGCGGGGGGGCCCCCCTCGAGCAGTACTTC	CASSLGTSGGAPLEQYF	NA	TRBV27	TRBJ2-7	TRBD2
TGTGCCAGCAGTCTCGTGAGGTTGAACACCGGGGAGCTGTTTTTT	CASSLVRLNTGELFF	NA	TRBV6-6	TRBJ2-2	NA
TGTGCCAGCAGTGAAGCGGATGGGCAGGGCGGGACCATATATTTT	CASSEADGQGGTIYF	NA	TRBV6-1	TRBJ1-3	NA
TGTGCCAGCAGCTTAGGACTAGCGGGGGAGACCCAGTACTTC	CASSLGLAGETQYF	once	TRBV7-2	TRBJ2-5	TRBD2
TGTGCCAGCAGCTTAGTAGGGGATGAGCAGTTCTTC	CASSLVGDEQFF	NA	TRBV7-9	TRBJ2-1	NA
TGTGCCAGCAGCCCCGGCGCGGGATCCCCCTACGAGCAGTACTTC	CASSPGAGSPYEQYF	NA	TRBV7-2	TRBJ2-7	NA
TGTGCCATCAGTGACGGAGATCAGCCCCAGCACTTT	CAISDGDQPQHF	NA	TRBV10-3	TRBJ1-5	NA
TGTGCCAGCAGCGAAGGGCTAGCGGTAGAGCAGTACTTC	CASSEGLAVEQYF	NA	TRBV6-5	TRBJ2-5	TRBD2
TGTGCCAGCAGGCTCTGGGGGAGCTCCTACGAGCAGTACTTC	CASRLWGSSYEQYF	once	TRBV5-4	TRBJ2-7	NA
TGTGCCAGCAGTGAAATAGCGGGGGGGCCAAACAATGAGCAGTTCTTC	CASSEIAGGPNNEQFF	NA	TRBV25-1	TRBJ2-1	TRBD2